Given below is one TCR beta chain in context. From germline, CDR1 is WSHSY and CDR2 SAAADI. The V end was cut by 6 bases, the J end by 4 bases, with 16 bases between. CDR3 length: 15 residues. This sample was included in a study of shared clonotypes between healthy human individuals. This table comes from immunoSEQ multiplex PCR, and its TCRdb copy is limited to in-frame clones, with some not included. The repertoire has roughly 2.6 million clones, over 85% of them found once; the top ten carry around 0.15%. The clonotype comes from a man aged 18-30 years in good health. The chain combines TRBV10-2 with TRBJ1-5; D may be TRBD1 (5 bases). The sample was naive CD4+ T cells sorted from blood. Subset denoted: CD45RA+ positively selected. Written as DNA, the CDR3 is TGCGCCAGCAGCCGGGACGCCTTGGGGAATCAGCCCCAGCATTTT. Protein sequence: CASSRDALGNQPQHF.